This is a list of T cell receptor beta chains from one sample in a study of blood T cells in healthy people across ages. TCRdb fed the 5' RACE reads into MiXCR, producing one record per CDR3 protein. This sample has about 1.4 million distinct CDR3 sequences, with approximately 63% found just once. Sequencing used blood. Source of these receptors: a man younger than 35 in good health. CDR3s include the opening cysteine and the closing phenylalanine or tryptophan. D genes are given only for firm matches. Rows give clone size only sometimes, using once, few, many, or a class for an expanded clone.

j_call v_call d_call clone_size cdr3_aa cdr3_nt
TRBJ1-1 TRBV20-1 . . CSAGDFSNTEAFF TGCAGTGCTGGGGACTTTTCGAACACTGAAGCTTTCTTT
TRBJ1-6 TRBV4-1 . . CASSLGLVANSPLHF TGCGCCAGCAGCCTGGGATTGGTAGCCAATTCACCCCTCCACTTT
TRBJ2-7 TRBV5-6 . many CASRPKGNQPYEQYF TGTGCCAGCAGGCCTAAAGGGAACCAACCTTACGAGCAGTACTTC
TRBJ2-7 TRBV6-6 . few CASSWGAEQYF TGTGCCAGCAGTTGGGGGGCTGAGCAGTACTTC
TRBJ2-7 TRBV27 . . CASSTYREHYEQYF TGTGCCAGCAGTACCTACAGGGAACACTACGAGCAGTACTTC
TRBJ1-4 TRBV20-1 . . CSARDRGENEKLFF TGCAGTGCTAGAGATCGGGGGGAGAATGAAAAACTGTTTTTT
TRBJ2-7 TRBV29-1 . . CSVTVPNEQYF TGCAGCGTGACGGTTCCAAACGAGCAGTACTTC
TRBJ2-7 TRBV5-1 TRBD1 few CASSIRQGASYEQYF TGCGCCAGCAGCATTCGACAGGGGGCTTCCTACGAGCAGTACTTC
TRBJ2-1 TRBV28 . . CASSEPKYEQFF TGTGCCAGCAGTGAGCCAAAGTATGAGCAGTTCTTC
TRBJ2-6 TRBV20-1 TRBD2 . CSARDRGGMVSGANVLTF TGCAGTGCTAGAGATCGGGGGGGAATGGTCTCTGGGGCCAACGTCCTGACTTTC
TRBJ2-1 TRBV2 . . CASSSGKEGFF TGTGCCAGCAGTTCCGGGAAAGAGGGGTTCTTC
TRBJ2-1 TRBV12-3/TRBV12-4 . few CASTFGGGIYNEQFF TGTGCCAGCACTTTTGGAGGAGGGATCTACAATGAGCAGTTCTTC
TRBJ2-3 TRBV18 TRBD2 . CASSPRGGLAADTQYF TGTGCCAGCTCACCCCGGGGGGGACTCGCGGCTGATACGCAGTATTTT
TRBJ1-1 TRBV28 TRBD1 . CASRTGGRAEAFF TGTGCCAGCAGGACAGGGGGCAGGGCTGAAGCTTTCTTT
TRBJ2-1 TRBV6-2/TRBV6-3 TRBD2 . CASSISASGGGPPFF TGTGCCAGCAGCATATCAGCTAGCGGGGGGGGGCCCCCGTTCTTC
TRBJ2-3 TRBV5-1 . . CASRIEGVADTQYF TGCGCCAGCAGGATAGAGGGAGTCGCGGATACGCAGTATTTT
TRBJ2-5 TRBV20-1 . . CSAPSGTSALETQYF TGCAGTGCTCCATCCGGGACATCCGCTCTGGAGACCCAGTACTTC
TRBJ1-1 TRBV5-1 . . CASSSTMNTEAFF TGCGCCAGCAGCTCCACTATGAACACTGAAGCTTTCTTT
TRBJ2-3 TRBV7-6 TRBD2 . CASSLGRLATYTDTQYF TGTGCCAGCAGCTTAGGGCGACTAGCGACCTACACAGATACGCAGTATTTT
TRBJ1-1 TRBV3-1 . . CASSQELGTEAFF TGTGCCAGCAGCCAAGAGCTTGGCACTGAAGCTTTCTTT
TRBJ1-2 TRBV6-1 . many CASSGAVMTNGYTF TGTGCCAGCAGTGGAGCAGTGATGACGAATGGCTACACCTTC
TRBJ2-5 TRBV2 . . CASNNYEQETQYF TGTGCCAGCAACAATTACGAGCAAGAGACCCAGTACTTC
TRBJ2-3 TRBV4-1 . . CASSNSDSGTDTQYF TGCGCCAGCAGCAACTCTGACTCTGGCACAGATACGCAGTATTTT
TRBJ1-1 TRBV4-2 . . CASSQPGRTEAFF TGTGCCAGCAGCCAACCGGGGCGGACTGAAGCTTTCTTT
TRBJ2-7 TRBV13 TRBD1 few CASSAPDRGYEQYF TGTGCCAGCAGCGCCCCGGACAGGGGCTACGAGCAGTACTTC
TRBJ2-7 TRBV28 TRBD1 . CASSGDRGSYYEQYF TGTGCCAGCAGTGGGGACAGGGGCTCCTACTACGAGCAGTACTTC
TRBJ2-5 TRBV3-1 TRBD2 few CASNSRGLGGETQYF TGTGCCAGCAACTCACGGGGACTAGGTGGAGAGACCCAGTACTTC
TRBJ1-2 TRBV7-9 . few CASSLEQGYGYTF TGTGCCAGCAGCCTCGAACAGGGTTATGGCTACACCTTC
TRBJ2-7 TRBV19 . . CASSIRGRVSGNYEQYF TGTGCGAGTAGTATAAGGGGCCGGGTCTCTGGAAACTACGAGCAGTACTTC
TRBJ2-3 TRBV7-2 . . CASSLGGSGGTDTQYF TGTGCCAGCAGCTTAGGGGGTAGCGGTGGGACAGATACGCAGTATTTT
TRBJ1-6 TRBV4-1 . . CASSQGWDNSPLHF TGCGCCAGCAGCCAAGGGTGGGATAATTCACCCCTCCACTTT
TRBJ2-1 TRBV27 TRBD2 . CASSPSGLAEYNEQFF TGTGCCAGCAGTCCGTCCGGGCTAGCGGAGTACAATGAGCAGTTCTTC
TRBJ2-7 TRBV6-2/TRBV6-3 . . CASSYTGSIFYEQYF TGTGCCAGCAGTTACACCGGGTCAATTTTTTACGAGCAGTACTTC
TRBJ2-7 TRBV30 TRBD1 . CAWSAITATGYEQYF TGTGCCTGGAGCGCCATAACCGCGACAGGGTACGAGCAGTACTTC
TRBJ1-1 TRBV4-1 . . CASSQDPRRTEAFF TGCGCCAGCAGCCAAGACCCCCGGAGGACTGAAGCTTTCTTT
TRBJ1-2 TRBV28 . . CASNGPNYGYTF TGTGCCAGCAACGGCCCTAACTATGGCTACACCTTC
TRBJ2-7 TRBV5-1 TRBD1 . CASSLGGTGLHEQYF TGCGCCAGCAGCTTGGGAGGGACAGGGCTCCACGAGCAGTACTTC
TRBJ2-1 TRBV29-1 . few CSVEFQSYNEQFF TGCAGCGTTGAATTCCAGAGCTACAATGAGCAGTTCTTC
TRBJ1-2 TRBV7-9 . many CASSFGSSYGYTF TGTGCCAGCAGCTTCGGGTCTTCCTATGGCTACACCTTC
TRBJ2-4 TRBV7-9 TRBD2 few CASSSTQGLAGYISNIQYF TGTGCCAGCAGCTCGACACAGGGACTAGCGGGGTACATCAGCAACATTCAGTACTTC
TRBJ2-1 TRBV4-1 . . CASSQGDFSYNEQFF TGCGCCAGCAGCCAAGGCGACTTCTCCTACAATGAGCAGTTCTTC
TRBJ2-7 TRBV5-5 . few CASSAGQIYEQYF TGTGCCAGCAGCGCGGGACAGATCTACGAGCAGTACTTC
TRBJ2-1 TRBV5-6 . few CASSRRTNEQFF TGTGCCAGCAGTCGGAGGACGAATGAGCAGTTCTTC
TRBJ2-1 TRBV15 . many CATSRVPASLLYNEQFF TGTGCCACCAGCAGAGTTCCGGCCTCACTCCTATACAATGAGCAGTTCTTC
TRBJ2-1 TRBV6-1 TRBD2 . CASSSGLAGGRYNEQFF TGTGCCAGCAGCTCCGGACTAGCGGGGGGGAGATACAATGAGCAGTTCTTC
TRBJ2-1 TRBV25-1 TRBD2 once CASSLTGTSGGSSYNEQFF TGTGCCAGCAGTCTGACCGGGACTAGCGGGGGAAGCTCCTACAATGAGCAGTTCTTC
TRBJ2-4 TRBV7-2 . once CASSFGTENIQYF TGTGCCAGCAGCTTTGGGACGGAAAACATTCAGTACTTC
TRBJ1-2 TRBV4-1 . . CASSQGQPSYGYTF TGCGCCAGCAGCCAGGGACAACCCTCCTATGGCTACACCTTC
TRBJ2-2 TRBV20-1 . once CSARDGDTGELFF TGCAGTGCTAGAGATGGGGACACCGGGGAGCTGTTTTTT
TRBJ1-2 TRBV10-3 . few CAISESGGNYGYTF TGTGCCATCAGTGAGAGTGGGGGGAACTATGGCTACACCTTC
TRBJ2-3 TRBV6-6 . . CARSASSTDTQYF TGTGCCAGAAGTGCATCTAGCACAGATACGCAGTATTTT
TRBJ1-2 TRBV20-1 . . CSAPGGLSNGYTF TGCAGTGCCCCCGGGGGTTTATCCAATGGCTACACCTTC
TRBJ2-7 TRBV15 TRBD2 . CATSRSGGAYEQYF TGTGCCACCAGCAGAAGCGGGGGGGCCTACGAGCAGTACTTC